This T cell receptor (beta chain) was identified in a study of blood T cell repertoires in COVID-19 (dated by TCRdb to the early 2020s). For the wider study: Samples from collaborators originated in the United States, Italy and Spain and spanned both the acute and convalescent phases of COVID-19. The prospective study material was composed of cDNA or gDNA derived from T cells, B-cell-depleted T cells, or PBMCs. Subjects who had been exposed to COVID-19, were actively infected with it, or had recovered from it provided the deeply sampled blood TCRbeta repertoires that made up the dataset. The repertoires were released in a freely available public database intended as a resource for research on the immune response to SARS-CoV-2. Samples came from the ongoing ImmuneRACE study (first 160 participants) plus 1,254 subjects from 6 global collaborators. Nearly every sample came with metadata listing a de-identified subject ID, COVID-19 status, age in years and sex. Where available, HLA class I and class II types were obtained from metadata supplied by the sample provider rather than from assay-based typing. Paper-wide results and their limitations: How much clinical and demographic metadata was included differed by source and by participant, and the metadata was provided uncurated.

TCRbeta CDR3 regions were amplified from genomic DNA by means of the immunoSEQ Assay, a bias-controlled multiplex PCR. The published analysis was carried out like this. The number of nucleated cells in each sample was estimated from the amplification of reference gene primers within the assay. Sequence reads were collapsed and filtered to measure the absolute abundance of every unique TCRbeta CDR3 rearrangement. For each sample, productive Simpson clonality was calculated by taking the square root of Simpson's diversity index across productive rearrangements. The clones in this table, taken by TCRdb from immuneACCESS, are in-frame only. Not every clone is retained; where verified, under half of the shortfall comes from an unresolved V gene, and the cause of the rest is unknown. D and trimming were read from the DNA, whereas the V and J calls and clone size are those reported in that table. Within this sample are some 30,000 clones, with 80% to 90% of them counted one time only. 25% to 35% of the sample is in the top ten clones.

Whole blood was collected in K2EDTA tubes by collaborating institutions according to the institutions' own protocols. For TCRbeta analysis, collaborators shipped samples in one of three forms: frozen whole blood, isolated PBMCs, or DNA extracted from either of those sample types. Comment on this clone: No antigen is known for it. Per-base qualities were not stored, and no clone one base away is much larger.

The CDR3 goes from the cysteine to the phenylalanine over 13 residues. The read is trimmed to its CDR3 DNA, 39 bases read in frame from base 1. V is clipped by 4 bases and J by 6 bases, and the sequence between their germline boundaries is 10 bases long. Per the germline V gene, SNHLY is the CDR1 and FYNNEI is the CDR2. This TCR derives from a man at least 80 years old with acute or convalescent COVID-19. The chain employs TRBV2 and TRBJ1-5; no confident D gene assignment can be made. Sequencing input: peripheral blood. The nucleotides are TGTGCCAGCAGTGGCGGGGAGATTCAGCCCCAGCATTTT. Its protein product is CASSGGEIQPQHF.